This T cell receptor (beta chain) was retrieved from a study of cytomegalovirus exposure and HLA in healthy donors. Details on this clone: No antigen is known for it.

The CDR3 is 13 amino acids. Germline V lookup: CDR1 SGHAT, CDR2 FQNNGV. V lost 7 bases and J lost 2, with 9 bases in between. Findings and caveats of the study: Only CMV serostatus was available as immune exposure information. A later analysis showed HLA-associated TCR beta chains outstripping equally common others in clonal expansion. Rates of TCR association differed by HLA locus in a later analysis, with DRB1 highest and HLA-C lowest.

PCR amplification relied on 60 Vbeta primers (plus 13 Jbeta primers). Some clones are missing from TCRdb's copy, which holds only in-frame ones; the method was immunoSEQ multiplex PCR. The table includes over 80,000 clones, 82% detected once. Specimen: PBMCs. The receptor was isolated from a man aged 50 or older in good health and CMV-seronegative. This chain joins TRBV11-2 and TRBJ2-1, with D tentatively TRBD1 (6 bases). This CDR3 is CASNRQAYNEQFF. CDR3 sequence (DNA): TGTGCCAGCAACCGACAGGCCTACAATGAGCAGTTCTTC.